These 3 T cell receptor beta chains came from one sample sequenced in a study of T cell changes during pregnancy in multiple sclerosis. Method: immunoSEQ multiplex PCR; TCRdb's copy keeps in-frame clones and lacks some. The sample consists of some 43,000 clones, almost 95% of them appearing once. The specimen comprised CD8+ T cells from peripheral blood mononuclear cells, sampled in the third trimester of pregnancy. Every receptor here comes from a female donor with multiple sclerosis, enrolled in a pregnancy study.

This clone was recorded only once. This chain links TRBV9 with TRBJ2-1; possible D gene TRBD1, 5 bases. Trimming removed 3 bases from V and 5 bases from J, with 6 bases in between. The CDR3 length is 12 residues. The germline V gene has CDR1 SGDLS and CDR2 YYNGEE. The CDR3 DNA follows: TGTGCCAGCAGCGGACAGAACAATGAGCAGTTCTTC. The encoded protein is CASSGQNNEQFF.

Written as DNA, the CDR3 is TGCGCCAGCAGAGGGACTGGAGGCCCCGGGGAGCTGTTTTTT. Its translation is CASRGTGGPGELFF. V usage is TRBV10-1 and J usage is TRBJ2-2; maybe TRBD2 (6 bases). The germline gives CDR1 WNHNN, CDR2 SYGVQD (reference sequence). The CDR3 has 14 residues. V lost 6 bases and J lost 6, with 14 bases in between.

The CDR3 region is CASSQALRRGYEQYF. Here the CDR3 DNA reads TGCGCCAGCAGCCAAGCTTTGCGGAGGGGCTACGAGCAGTACTTC. The rearrangement links TRBV4-1 to TRBJ2-7; possible D gene TRBD2, 6 bases. Germline loops: CDR1 MGHRA, CDR2 YSYEKL. The CDR3 has 15 residues. V lost 1 base and J 3 bases, leaving 13 bases between the germline ends.